This TCR beta chain was recorded in a study of response to subunit inactivated influenza vaccine. Points on this clonotype: The antigen is unknown.

General study points: It was the authors' suggestion that each seasonal influenza vaccination recruits few new T cells.

A single record per CDR3 protein comes from TCRdb applying MiXCR to the RT-PCR reads. Of roughly 670,000 distinct CDR3 sequences listed, around 15% are singletons. The source is a man aged 45-65 years who received an inactivated influenza vaccine. The starting material was PBMCs from blood, obtained roughly 2 weeks before vaccination.

CDR3 amino acids: CSARWGFETQYF. The CDR3 bases are TGCAGTGCTAGGTGGGGGTTTGAGACCCAGTACTTC. This sequence joins TRBV20-1 and TRBJ2-5; either TRBD1 or TRBD2 may fit D (5 bases each). The V end was cut by 3 bases, the J end by 5 bases, with 10 bases between. This CDR3 region has 12 residues. CDR1 and CDR2 from the germline V gene are DFQATT and SNEGSKA (reference sequence).